Listed below are T cell receptor beta chains from one sample, sequenced in a study of blood T cell repertoires in COVID-19. Sequencing used immunoSEQ multiplex PCR; TCRdb keeps in-frame clones, though not all of them. This table holds around 100,000 clones, about 87% found once. Sequenced sample: peripheral blood. All receptors derive from a man between 50 and 59 years old with acute or convalescent COVID-19. The CDR3 runs from the conserved cysteine through the conserved F or W. The order of the fields is V gene, D gene, J gene, clone size, CDR3 DNA, CDR3 protein. A D gene is named only where the DNA matches it firmly. Rows give clone size only sometimes, using once, few, many, or a class for an expanded clone.

v_gene: TRBV7-9
d_gene: NA
j_gene: TRBJ1-5
abundance: NA
CDR3nt: TGTGCCAGCAGCTTTTCGGAGGGATACCAGCCCCAGCATTTT
CDR3aa: CASSFSEGYQPQHF

v_gene: TRBV6-1
d_gene: NA
j_gene: TRBJ2-3
abundance: NA
CDR3nt: TGTGCCAGCAGTGATATAGGGGGCACAGATACGCAGTATTTT
CDR3aa: CASSDIGGTDTQYF

v_gene: TRBV19
d_gene: NA
j_gene: TRBJ1-1
abundance: NA
CDR3nt: TGTGCCAGTAGTATAGATCTGGGCCCTGCCCAGGCTTTCTTT
CDR3aa: CASSIDLGPAQAFF

v_gene: TRBV7-2
d_gene: TRBD2
j_gene: TRBJ2-5
abundance: NA
CDR3nt: TGTGCCAGCAGCGGGCGGGAGGGCCGAGAGACCCAGTACTTC
CDR3aa: CASSGREGRETQYF

v_gene: TRBV27
d_gene: TRBD1
j_gene: TRBJ2-7
abundance: NA
CDR3nt: TGTGCCAGCAGTTTACTGGGACAGAGCTACGAGCAGTACTTC
CDR3aa: CASSLLGQSYEQYF

v_gene: TRBV9
d_gene: NA
j_gene: TRBJ1-1
abundance: NA
CDR3nt: TGTGCCAGCAGCGCCCACGGGGAGAACACTGAAGCTTTCTTT
CDR3aa: CASSAHGENTEAFF

v_gene: TRBV30
d_gene: TRBD1
j_gene: TRBJ1-1
abundance: NA
CDR3nt: TGTGCCTGGAGTGTTGGACAGGGGCCCACTGAAGCTTTCTTT
CDR3aa: CAWSVGQGPTEAFF

v_gene: TRBV4-1
d_gene: NA
j_gene: TRBJ2-7
abundance: NA
CDR3nt: TGCGCCAGCAGCCAACTTTTTCCCGGGAGCTCCTACGAGCAGTACTTC
CDR3aa: CASSQLFPGSSYEQYF

v_gene: TRBV19
d_gene: NA
j_gene: TRBJ2-1
abundance: NA
CDR3nt: TGTGCCAGTAGTATAGATCCCATTAGCGGTGAGCAGTTCTTC
CDR3aa: CASSIDPISGEQFF

v_gene: TRBV19
d_gene: NA
j_gene: TRBJ1-1
abundance: NA
CDR3nt: TGTGCCAGTAGTGGGTACAGGGTTATGAACACTGAAGCTTTCTTT
CDR3aa: CASSGYRVMNTEAFF

v_gene: TRBV14
d_gene: TRBD1
j_gene: TRBJ1-2
abundance: NA
CDR3nt: TGTGCCAGCAGTCATACACCGGGACAGGGGGCATATGGCTACACCTTC
CDR3aa: CASSHTPGQGAYGYTF

v_gene: TRBV6-1
d_gene: TRBD1
j_gene: TRBJ1-1
abundance: NA
CDR3nt: TGTGCCAGCAGTGAATACGTGAAGGGGGCGGCTGAAGCTTTCTTT
CDR3aa: CASSEYVKGAAEAFF

v_gene: TRBV6-4
d_gene: NA
j_gene: TRBJ2-1
abundance: NA
CDR3nt: TGTGCCAGCAGTGACTCGTCGAGCTCCTACAATGAGCAGTTCTTC
CDR3aa: CASSDSSSSYNEQFF

v_gene: TRBV28
d_gene: TRBD1
j_gene: TRBJ1-1
abundance: NA
CDR3nt: TGTGCCAGCAGTTTCCCCCGGGACAGGGGGCTAGCTTTCTTT
CDR3aa: CASSFPRDRGLAFF

v_gene: TRBV24-1
d_gene: TRBD2
j_gene: TRBJ2-2
abundance: NA
CDR3nt: TGTGCCACCAGTGACCCGGGACTAGCTGCGAACACCGGGGAGCTGTTTTTT
CDR3aa: CATSDPGLAANTGELFF

v_gene: TRBV30
d_gene: NA
j_gene: TRBJ2-2
abundance: NA
CDR3nt: TGTGCCTGGAGTGTCGGGGGATACGGGGAGCTGTTTTTT
CDR3aa: CAWSVGGYGELFF

v_gene: TRBV5-5
d_gene: NA
j_gene: TRBJ2-3
abundance: NA
CDR3nt: TGTGCCAGCAGCTCGGGGGTGAGGACAGATACGCAGTATTTT
CDR3aa: CASSSGVRTDTQYF

v_gene: TRBV11-3
d_gene: NA
j_gene: TRBJ2-1
abundance: NA
CDR3nt: TGTGCCAGCAGCTTAGACAGGGCCGACAATGAGCAGTTCTTC
CDR3aa: CASSLDRADNEQFF

v_gene: TRBV3-1/TRBV3-2
d_gene: NA
j_gene: TRBJ2-4
abundance: NA
CDR3nt: TGTGCCAGCAGCAGGCAGTCAGGGAACATTCAGTACTTC
CDR3aa: CASSRQSGNIQYF

v_gene: TRBV3-1/TRBV3-2
d_gene: NA
j_gene: TRBJ1-2
abundance: NA
CDR3nt: TGTGCCAGCAGCCAACGGGGGGCTGGTGGCTACACCTTC
CDR3aa: CASSQRGAGGYTF

v_gene: TRBV19
d_gene: NA
j_gene: TRBJ1-5
abundance: NA
CDR3nt: TGTGCCAGTAGTATAGATCTAGGGGGGGCCGGCAATCAGCCCCAGCATTTT
CDR3aa: CASSIDLGGAGNQPQHF

v_gene: TRBV5-1
d_gene: TRBD2
j_gene: TRBJ2-1
abundance: NA
CDR3nt: TGCGCCAGCAGCTTGCCGGGAGGAACCAACAATGAGCAGTTCTTC
CDR3aa: CASSLPGGTNNEQFF

v_gene: TRBV2
d_gene: TRBD1
j_gene: TRBJ2-7
abundance: NA
CDR3nt: TGTGCCAGCAGTGAAGCGCTTCTGGGGACAGGGAACGAGCAGTACTTC
CDR3aa: CASSEALLGTGNEQYF

v_gene: TRBV29-1
d_gene: NA
j_gene: TRBJ1-1
abundance: NA
CDR3nt: TGCAGCGTTTCGGGGGGAGCCAACACTGAAGCTTTCTTT
CDR3aa: CSVSGGANTEAFF

v_gene: TRBV7-6
d_gene: NA
j_gene: TRBJ1-2
abundance: NA
CDR3nt: TGTGCCAGCAGCTTATCTATTAACTATGGCTACACCTTC
CDR3aa: CASSLSINYGYTF

v_gene: TRBV28
d_gene: NA
j_gene: TRBJ1-6
abundance: NA
CDR3nt: TGTGCCAGCAGTTTGGGCATTGGGTATTCACCCCTCCACTTT
CDR3aa: CASSLGIGYSPLHF

v_gene: TRBV27
d_gene: TRBD1
j_gene: TRBJ2-2
abundance: NA
CDR3nt: TGTGCCAGCAGACGACAGGGATTGACCGGGGAGCTGTTTTTT
CDR3aa: CASRRQGLTGELFF

v_gene: TRBV7-9
d_gene: TRBD1
j_gene: TRBJ2-5
abundance: NA
CDR3nt: TGTGCCAGCACCTGGGGACAGGGGGAACAAGAGACCCAGTACTTC
CDR3aa: CASTWGQGEQETQYF

v_gene: TRBV9
d_gene: TRBD2
j_gene: TRBJ2-1
abundance: NA
CDR3nt: TGTGCCAGCAGCGTAGGCTCTAGCGGGAGAATCTATGAGCAGTTCTTC
CDR3aa: CASSVGSSGRIYEQFF

v_gene: TRBV12-5
d_gene: TRBD1
j_gene: TRBJ1-1
abundance: NA
CDR3nt: TGTGCTAGTGGTTTAGGGACAGGGGAAGCTTTCTTT
CDR3aa: CASGLGTGEAFF

v_gene: TRBV18
d_gene: NA
j_gene: TRBJ2-7
abundance: once
CDR3nt: TGTGCCAGCTCACCACAACAGTTAATCGACGAGCAGTACTTC
CDR3aa: CASSPQQLIDEQYF

v_gene: TRBV25-1
d_gene: NA
j_gene: TRBJ1-6
abundance: NA
CDR3nt: TGTGCCAGCAGCCTAGACCCCTTGGGTTCACCCCTCCACTTT
CDR3aa: CASSLDPLGSPLHF

v_gene: TRBV5-1
d_gene: NA
j_gene: TRBJ2-2
abundance: NA
CDR3nt: TGCGCCAGCAGCTTGGAGGGGTCGAACACCGGGGAGCTGTTTTTT
CDR3aa: CASSLEGSNTGELFF

v_gene: TRBV28
d_gene: TRBD2
j_gene: TRBJ2-7
abundance: NA
CDR3nt: TGTGCCAGCAGGAGCGGGGGGGGCGCTCACGAGCAGTACTTC
CDR3aa: CASRSGGGAHEQYF

v_gene: TRBV2
d_gene: NA
j_gene: TRBJ1-1
abundance: NA
CDR3nt: TGTGCCAGCTCGGACAACTTTAACACTGAAGCTTTCTTT
CDR3aa: CASSDNFNTEAFF

v_gene: TRBV19
d_gene: TRBD1
j_gene: TRBJ1-2
abundance: NA
CDR3nt: TGTGCCAGTAGTATAACCCGTTGGGACAGGGGTGACGGCTACACCTTC
CDR3aa: CASSITRWDRGDGYTF

v_gene: TRBV28
d_gene: NA
j_gene: TRBJ1-5
abundance: NA
CDR3nt: TGTGCCAGCAGTTTCGGCTCAGGCGATCAGCCCCAGCATTTT
CDR3aa: CASSFGSGDQPQHF

v_gene: TRBV9
d_gene: NA
j_gene: TRBJ2-7
abundance: once
CDR3nt: TGTGCCAGCAGCGCGTCCCCCGGCGCGGGGAAATACGAGCAGTACTTC
CDR3aa: CASSASPGAGKYEQYF

v_gene: TRBV12-3/TRBV12-4
d_gene: NA
j_gene: TRBJ2-7
abundance: NA
CDR3nt: TGTGCCAGCAGTGTAACCGGGACAACTCGGCAGTACTTC
CDR3aa: CASSVTGTTRQYF

v_gene: TRBV27
d_gene: TRBD1
j_gene: TRBJ1-2
abundance: NA
CDR3nt: TGTGCCAGCAGTCGAGGGGGCTTCTATGGCTACACCTTC
CDR3aa: CASSRGGFYGYTF

v_gene: TRBV24-1
d_gene: TRBD1
j_gene: TRBJ2-1
abundance: NA
CDR3nt: TGTGCCACCAGTGATCCTCGACAGGGTACGATTGGCACACAGTTCTTC
CDR3aa: CATSDPRQGTIGTQFF

v_gene: TRBV5-1
d_gene: NA
j_gene: TRBJ2-7
abundance: NA
CDR3nt: TGCGCCAGCAGCTTGGTCGGAGGACCCTACGAGCAGTACTTC
CDR3aa: CASSLVGGPYEQYF

v_gene: TRBV7-9
d_gene: TRBD2
j_gene: TRBJ2-3
abundance: NA
CDR3nt: TGTGCCAGCAGCTTAAGAGGGAGGGGAGATACGCAGTATTTT
CDR3aa: CASSLRGRGDTQYF

v_gene: TRBV15
d_gene: NA
j_gene: TRBJ2-6
abundance: NA
CDR3nt: TGTGCCACCAGCAGAGAGCAGGGAACCGGGGCCAACGTCCTGACTTTC
CDR3aa: CATSREQGTGANVLTF

v_gene: TRBV4-2
d_gene: TRBD2
j_gene: TRBJ2-1
abundance: NA
CDR3nt: TGTGCCAGCAGCCAAGTTGGCGGGAGGGCCGGGTATGAGCAGTTCTTC
CDR3aa: CASSQVGGRAGYEQFF

v_gene: TRBV7-2
d_gene: NA
j_gene: TRBJ2-4
abundance: NA
CDR3nt: TGTGCCAGCACCCCCTCAGGCGGGATGGTCGTTCGGTACTTC
CDR3aa: CASTPSGGMVVRYF

v_gene: TRBV28
d_gene: TRBD1
j_gene: TRBJ2-7
abundance: NA
CDR3nt: TGTGCCAGCAGGTCAGACAGGGATTGGCAGTACTTC
CDR3aa: CASRSDRDWQYF

v_gene: TRBV5-1
d_gene: NA
j_gene: TRBJ2-7
abundance: few
CDR3nt: TGCGCCAGCAGCGCCCGGACAGGGAGGGAAGCCGAGCAGTACTTC
CDR3aa: CASSARTGREAEQYF

v_gene: TRBV19
d_gene: TRBD1
j_gene: TRBJ1-4
abundance: NA
CDR3nt: TGTGCCAGTAGAACCAGGGGGGTAACTAATGAAAAACTGTTTTTT
CDR3aa: CASRTRGVTNEKLFF

v_gene: TRBV24-1
d_gene: TRBD1
j_gene: TRBJ2-7
abundance: once
CDR3nt: TGTGCCACCAGTGATCCCGGGACAGGAGGCTACGAGCAGTACTTC
CDR3aa: CATSDPGTGGYEQYF

v_gene: TRBV3-1/TRBV3-2
d_gene: TRBD2
j_gene: TRBJ2-7
abundance: NA
CDR3nt: TGTGCCAGCAGCCAGAGCGGACTAGCGGCTTACGAGCAGTACTTC
CDR3aa: CASSQSGLAAYEQYF

v_gene: TRBV5-1
d_gene: TRBD2
j_gene: TRBJ2-1
abundance: few
CDR3nt: TGCGCCAGCAGTCTTAGCGGGAGGGGCGATGAGCAGTTCTTC
CDR3aa: CASSLSGRGDEQFF

v_gene: TRBV4-1
d_gene: NA
j_gene: TRBJ2-3
abundance: NA
CDR3nt: TGCGCCAGCAGCCAAGACGGGAGCACAGATACGCAGTATTTT
CDR3aa: CASSQDGSTDTQYF

v_gene: TRBV20-1
d_gene: NA
j_gene: TRBJ2-1
abundance: medium-sized
CDR3nt: TGCAGTGCTAGTTCTATTGAGAATGAGCAGTTCTTC
CDR3aa: CSASSIENEQFF